One and the same sample provided the 26 T cell receptor beta chains below, sequenced in a study of blood T cell repertoires in COVID-19. Sequencing was performed with immunoSEQ multiplex PCR; in TCRdb, only in-frame clones are kept and a portion is missing. The data contain under 250,000 clones, approximately 81% of them singletons. The sequenced material came from peripheral blood. The receptors derive from a woman over 75 with acute or convalescent COVID-19.

The rearrangement joins TRBV7-8 to TRBJ2-5; 9 nucleotides line up with TRBD2. Germline CDR1 and CDR2: SGHVS and FQNEAQ. This CDR3 has 16 amino acids. V gave up 2 bases and J gave up 3 bases; unmatched junction bases: 7. CDR3 nucleotides: TGTGCCAGCAGCTTAATACTAGCGGGCAGGAAAGAGACCCAGTACTTC. Translation: CASSLILAGRKETQYF.

The table lists this clone with many counts. The V and J genes are TRBV6-4 and TRBJ2-1; 9 positions agree with TRBD2. Germline V gene sequence: CDR1 MRHNA, CDR2 SNTAGT. The CDR3 loop spans 16 amino acids. V dropped 2 bases and J dropped 7; count of bases not matched to a gene: 9. CDR3 nucleotides: TGTGCCAGCAGTGACCCGGGACTAGCCGGAAATAATGAGCAGTTCTTC. Translated: CASSDPGLAGNNEQFF.

This clone appeared once. J is TRBJ2-1 and V is TRBV7-9; D might be TRBD2 (5 bases). Between the trimmed V and J ends, which lost 8 bases and 1 base, there was a span of 15 bases. Germline CDR1 reads SEHNR; CDR2 reads FQNEAQ (reference sequence). The CDR3 consists of 15 residues. The CDR3 is CASEARGSSYNEQFF. CDR3 in DNA: TGTGCCAGCGAGGCTCGGGGTTCATCCTACAATGAGCAGTTCTTC.

This chain joins TRBV23-1 and TRBJ2-7; 7 nucleotides align to TRBD1. TRBV23-1 is an ORF, and what it does is uncertain. This CDR3 has 15 amino acids. V dropped 0 bases and J dropped 2; count of bases not matched to a gene: 4. The CDR3 is CASSQSTGEPYEQYF. CDR3 nucleotides: TGCGCCAGCAGTCAATCCACAGGGGAGCCCTACGAGCAGTACTTC.

V is TRBV2 and J is TRBJ2-1, with D unclear. V was cut by 2 bases and J by 15 bases, with 17 bases left in between. From germline, CDR1 is SNHLY and CDR2 FYNNEI. The CDR3 has 13 amino acids. The CDR3 bases are TGTGCCAGCAGTGAATCGTTCACTTTATACTCGTTCTTC. This sequence encodes CASSESFTLYSFF.

The genes are TRBV2 and TRBJ2-7; D is possibly TRBD2 (5 bases). The germline V and J ends were trimmed by 8 bases and 4 bases, with 9 bases remaining between them. The V gene's germline CDR1 is SNHLY and CDR2 FYNNEI. This CDR3 spans 11 amino acids. CDR3 sequence (DNA): TGTGCCAGCGGCGGGCAGTACGAGCAGTACTTC. It encodes CASGGQYEQYF. Full variable domain (missing parts from reference TRBV2 and TRBJ2-7): EPEVTQTPSHQVTQMGQEVILRCVPISNHLYFYWYRQILGQKVEFLVSFYNNEISEKSEIFDDQFSVERPDGSNFTLKIRSTKLEDSAMYFCASGGQYEQYFGPGTRLTVT.

The genes are TRBV3-1 (or the pseudogene TRBV3-2) and TRBJ2-1; D perhaps matches TRBD2 (5 bases). The CDR3 is made up of 12 amino acids. Germline values: CDR1 LGHDT, CDR2 YNNKEL (reference sequence). Trimming removed 4 bases at V and 10 bases at J, with 11 bases between. CDR3: CASSLRTSEQFF. The CDR3, as DNA: TGTGCCAGCAGCCTTAGGACTTCGGAGCAGTTCTTC.

This clone was recorded only once. The chain links TRBV7-3 to TRBJ2-3; maybe TRBD2 (6 bases). Germline CDR1 reads SGHTA; CDR2 reads FQGTGA. The ends were cut back, 2 bases at V and 1 base at J, with 10 bases in the middle. This CDR3 is 15 amino acids long. As DNA, the CDR3 is TGTGCCAGCAGCTTACAAGCGGGTCGCACAGATACGCAGTATTTT. It translates to CASSLQAGRTDTQYF.

J is TRBJ1-2 and V is TRBV5-4, with D unresolved. Germline-derived CDR1 and CDR2 are SGHNT and YYREEE (reference sequence). The CDR3 runs to 12 residues. V was trimmed by 0 bases and J by 7 bases, leaving 7 bases between them. As DNA, the CDR3 is TGTGCCAGCAGCTTGGGTGCGGGTGGCTACACCTTC. Translated: CASSLGAGGYTF.

V is TRBV19 and J is TRBJ2-1; 7 positions agree with TRBD1. Trimming took 9 bases from V and 2 from J; bases not matched to a gene: 7. In germline, CDR1 is LNHDA, CDR2 SQIVND (reference sequence). The length of the CDR3 is 14 residues. The CDR3 region has the DNA TGTGCCAGCAGACAGGGTCAACCCTACAATGAGCAGTTCTTC. Amino acids: CASRQGQPYNEQFF.

J is TRBJ2-7 and V is TRBV5-6; D not resolved. Trimming removed 2 bases at V and 3 bases at J, with 3 bases between. Per germline, CDR1 SGHDT and CDR2 YYEEEE. The CDR3 has 11 amino acids. The CDR3 region is CASSFNYEQYF. CDR3 in DNA: TGTGCCAGCAGCTTCAACTACGAGCAGTACTTC.

The CDR3 spells CASCREGTGENIQYF. In DNA form, the CDR3 reads TGTGCCAGTTGTCGTGAGGGGACAGGGGAAAACATTCAGTACTTC. The chain is built from TRBV19 and TRBJ2-4, with TRBD1 matching 10 bases. Losses at the gene ends were 8 bases for V and 5 bases for J; bases not matched to a gene: 9. Germline V gene sequence: CDR1 LNHDA, CDR2 SQIVND (reference sequence). CDR3 size: 15 residues.

This sequence joins TRBV3-1 (or the pseudogene TRBV3-2) and TRBJ2-7; 15 bases fit TRBD2. Germline V gene lookup returns CDR1 LGHDT and CDR2 YNNKEL (reference sequence). There are 18 residues in the CDR3. V was clipped by 4 bases and J by 2 bases; unmatched bases: 9. The CDR3 DNA reads TGTGCCAGCAGCCGTTTGGGGACTAGCGGGAGGTTTGCCTACGAGCAGTACTTC. Translated: CASSRLGTSGRFAYEQYF.

This chain links TRBV6-5 with TRBJ2-3; D is possibly TRBD2 (6 bases). Per the germline V gene, CDR1 is MNHEY and CDR2 is SVGAGI. The CDR3 runs 16 residues. V shed 4 bases and J shed 3 bases, with 17 bases lying between them. The CDR3 loop reads CASSSRAGPRTDTQYF. CDR3 DNA: TGTGCCAGCAGTTCACGGGCGGGACCCAGGACAGATACGCAGTATTTT.

The V and J genes are TRBV19 and TRBJ2-7; D unclear. The CDR3 totals 15 residues. Looked up from germline, CDR1 is LNHDA and CDR2 is SQIVND (reference sequence). V lost 5 bases and J 0 bases, leaving 14 bases between the germline ends. CDR3 loop: CASSRTATISYEQYF. CDR3 in DNA: TGTGCCAGTAGTCGAACAGCCACAATCTCCTACGAGCAGTACTTC.

CDR3 nucleotide sequence: TGTGCCAGCAGTCCGACAGGGGGCGGTACTGGCTACACCTTC. Amino acid sequence: CASSPTGGGTGYTF. This chain connects TRBV27 to TRBJ1-2, with 10 bases identical to TRBD1. Germline assignment: CDR1 MNHEY and CDR2 SMNVEV (reference sequence). The J segment lost 7 bases and the V segment lost 5 bases, leaving 7 bases of the junction unmatched. This CDR3 has 14 amino acids.

The chain is built from TRBV27 and TRBJ2-1; 12 nucleotides agree with TRBD2. This CDR3 spans 16 amino acids. V was clipped by 4 bases and J by 9 bases; unmatched bases: 10. Germline V gene sequence: CDR1 MNHEY, CDR2 SMNVEV (reference sequence). The CDR3 region is CASSSLTSGRTVEQFF. In DNA, the CDR3 is TGTGCCAGCAGTTCGCTGACTAGCGGGAGAACTGTTGAGCAGTTCTTC.

This clone was observed a few times. The chain carries TRBV9 and TRBJ1-1; possible D gene TRBD1, 6 bases. V lost 4 bases and J 3 bases, leaving 19 bases between the germline ends. The CDR3 is 16 amino acids. CDR1 and CDR2 (germline): SGDLS, YYNGEE. The CDR3 loop is CASSPSDRFRDTEAFF. In DNA, the CDR3 is TGTGCCAGCAGCCCGAGCGACAGGTTCCGAGACACTGAAGCTTTCTTT.

CDR3 bases: TGCAGCGTCGTAACAGGTTATAGCAATCAGCCCCAGCATTTT. It encodes CSVVTGYSNQPQHF. The chain uses TRBV29-1 and TRBJ1-5; TRBD1 might be the D (5 bases). The germline CDR1 and CDR2 sequences are SQVTM and ANQGSEA. Trimming removed 6 bases from V and 0 bases from J, with 12 bases in between. The CDR3 extends over 14 amino acids.

The chain combines TRBV19 with TRBJ2-7, with 12 bases identical to TRBD1. The length of the CDR3 is 17 residues. The V gene's germline CDR1 is LNHDA and CDR2 SQIVND (reference sequence). After removal of 5 bases from V and 7 bases from J, the junction contained 15 bases not matched to a gene. CDR3 sequence reads: CASSRGAVGQGAREQYF. The CDR3 bases are TGTGCCAGTAGTCGTGGGGCTGTGGGACAGGGGGCACGGGAGCAGTACTTC.

V is TRBV18 and J is TRBJ1-2; weak D call: TRBD1 (5 bases). The CDR3 spans 16 residues. V gave up 5 bases and J gave up 8 bases, with 24 bases separating them. Germline assignment: CDR1 KGHSH and CDR2 LQKENI. CDR3 in DNA: TGTGCCAGCTCAACTAATAAACCAGGGAACTTGGACGGCTACACCTTC. Its translation is CASSTNKPGNLDGYTF. Looking up the rest from reference TRBV18 and TRBJ1-2 gives the full variable domain: NAGVMQNPRHLVRRRGQEARLRCSPMKGHSHVYWYRQLPEEGLKFMVYLQKENIIDESGMPKERFSAEFPKEGPSILRIQQVVRGDSAAYFCASSTNKPGNLDGYTFGSGTRLTVV.

The chain recombines TRBV10-1 with TRBJ1-6; possible D gene TRBD1, 5 bases. CDR1 is WNHNN, CDR2 SYGVQD, per germline (reference sequence). This CDR3 has 13 residues. V lost 8 bases, J lost 9 bases, and 14 bases lay in between. The CDR3 DNA is TGCGCCAGCGCTACAGGATTACGTTCACCCCTCCACTTT. This translates into CASATGLRSPLHF.

The chain uses TRBV19 and TRBJ1-6, with D maybe TRBD1 (5 bases). Trimming removed 7 bases from V and 5 bases from J, with 12 bases in between. This CDR3 comprises 14 residues. Germline V CDR1 and CDR2: LNHDA, SQIVND (reference sequence). The CDR3 spells CASNGRQNNSPLHF. The CDR3 DNA is TGTGCCAGTAATGGCCGACAGAATAATTCACCCCTCCACTTT.

The chain links TRBV2 to TRBJ1-6; a weak D match, TRBD1 (5 bases). The CDR3 runs to 15 residues. The germline CDR1 and CDR2 sequences are SNHLY and FYNNEI. V was pared by 7 bases and J by 2 bases, with 12 bases between. The CDR3: CASMLDSPYNSPLHF. The CDR3 coding sequence is TGTGCCAGCATGCTCGACAGTCCCTATAATTCACCCCTCCACTTT.

This clone was counted only a few times. This chain connects TRBV6-6 to TRBJ1-5; no firm D call. The CDR3 covers 12 residues. Trimming stripped 5 bases from V and 6 bases from J, with 8 bases between. Germline V gene data show CDR1 as MNHNY and CDR2 as SVGAGI (reference sequence). CDR3 nucleotides: TGTGCCAGCAGTCCCCCGGGTCAGCCCCAGCATTTT. Residues: CASSPPGQPQHF.

The CDR3 DNA reads as TGTGCCAGCAGTTTCCCCCCCCTCTACAATGAGCAGTTCTTC. This encodes CASSFPPLYNEQFF. The chain carries TRBV28 and TRBJ2-1; D gene unclear. V was clipped by 3 bases and J by 3 bases, with 9 bases between them. This CDR3 is built from 14 residues. Germline CDR1 MDHEN, CDR2 SYDVKM.